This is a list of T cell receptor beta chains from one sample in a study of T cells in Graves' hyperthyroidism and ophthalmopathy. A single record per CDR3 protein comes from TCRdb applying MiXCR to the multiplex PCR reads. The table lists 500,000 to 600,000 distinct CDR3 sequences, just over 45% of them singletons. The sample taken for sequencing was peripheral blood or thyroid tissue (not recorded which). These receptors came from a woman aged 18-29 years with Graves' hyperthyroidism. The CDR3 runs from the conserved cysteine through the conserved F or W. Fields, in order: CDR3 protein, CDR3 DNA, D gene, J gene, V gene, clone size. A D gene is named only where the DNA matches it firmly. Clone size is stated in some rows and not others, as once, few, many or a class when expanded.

CSYGGSYTEAFF	TGCAGCTATGGGGGATCGTACACTGAAGCTTTCTTT	NA	TRBJ1-1	TRBV29-1	few
CASSLVLAGNNSPLHF	TGCGCCAGCAGCTTGGTTCTAGCGGGTAATAATTCACCCCTCCACTTT	NA	TRBJ1-6	TRBV5-1	NA
CSVSKTGGPYEQYF	TGCAGCGTTTCTAAGACAGGGGGCCCCTACGAGCAGTACTTC	TRBD1	TRBJ2-7	TRBV29-1	many
CASSRTWTGTASYEQYF	TGTGCCAGCAGCCGTACCTGGACCGGGACAGCCTCCTACGAGCAGTACTTC	TRBD1	TRBJ2-7	TRBV12-3/TRBV12-4	many
CASSLAGIRGQDGYTIYF	TGTGCCAGCAGCTTAGCAGGCATCAGGGGGCAGGATGGCTACACCATATATTTT	TRBD1	TRBJ1-3	TRBV7-2	NA
CASSSTPAAFDSPLHF	TGTGCCAGCAGCTCGACGCCAGCAGCGTTCGATTCACCCCTCCACTTT	NA	TRBJ1-6	TRBV7-9	many
CASSFELTEKLFF	TGCGCCAGCAGCTTTGAGTTAACTGAAAAACTGTTTTTT	NA	TRBJ1-4	TRBV5-1	NA
CASSLRTGGVGQPQHF	TGTGCCAGCAGCTTACGGACAGGGGGCGTCGGTCAGCCCCAGCATTTT	TRBD1	TRBJ1-5	TRBV4-2	NA
CASSYAAGVLTF	TGTGCCAGCAGTTACGCAGCCGGGGTCCTGACTTTC	NA	TRBJ2-6	TRBV6-2/TRBV6-3	many
CASSQDGKTLAFF	TGCGCCAGCAGCCAAGATGGAAAAACTTTAGCTTTCTTT	NA	TRBJ1-1	TRBV4-1	many